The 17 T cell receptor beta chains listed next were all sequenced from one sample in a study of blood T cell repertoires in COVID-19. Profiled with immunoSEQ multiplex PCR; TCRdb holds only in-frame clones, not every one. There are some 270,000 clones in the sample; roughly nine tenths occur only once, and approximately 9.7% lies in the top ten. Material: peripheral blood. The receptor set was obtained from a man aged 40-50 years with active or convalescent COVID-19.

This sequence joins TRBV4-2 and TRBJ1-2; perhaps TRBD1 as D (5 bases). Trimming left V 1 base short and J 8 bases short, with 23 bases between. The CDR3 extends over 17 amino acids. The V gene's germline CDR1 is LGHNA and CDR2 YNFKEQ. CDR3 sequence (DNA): TGTGCCAGCAGCCAAGGGTCGGGGGGAGGGGCGCCAAGAGGCTACACCTTC. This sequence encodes CASSQGSGGGAPRGYTF.

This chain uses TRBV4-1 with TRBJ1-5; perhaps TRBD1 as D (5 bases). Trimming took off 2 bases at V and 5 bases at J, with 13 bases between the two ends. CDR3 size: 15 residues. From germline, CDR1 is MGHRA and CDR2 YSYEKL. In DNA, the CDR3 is TGCGCCAGCAGCCAACCGGACATGGAACATCAGCCCCAGCATTTT. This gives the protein CASSQPDMEHQPQHF.

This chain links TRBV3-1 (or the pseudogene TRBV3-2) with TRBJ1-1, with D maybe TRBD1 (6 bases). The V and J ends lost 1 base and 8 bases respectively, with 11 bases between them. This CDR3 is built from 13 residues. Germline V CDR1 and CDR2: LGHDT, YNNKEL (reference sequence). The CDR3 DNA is TGTGCCAGCAGCCAAGTCAGGCAGGGGGAAGCTTTCTTT. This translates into CASSQVRQGEAFF.

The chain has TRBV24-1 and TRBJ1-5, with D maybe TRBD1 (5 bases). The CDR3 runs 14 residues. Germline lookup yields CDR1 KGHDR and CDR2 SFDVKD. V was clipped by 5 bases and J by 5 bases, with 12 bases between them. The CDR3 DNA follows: TGTGCCACCAGTGCCTTAGACAGCGATCAGCCCCAGCATTTT. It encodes CATSALDSDQPQHF.

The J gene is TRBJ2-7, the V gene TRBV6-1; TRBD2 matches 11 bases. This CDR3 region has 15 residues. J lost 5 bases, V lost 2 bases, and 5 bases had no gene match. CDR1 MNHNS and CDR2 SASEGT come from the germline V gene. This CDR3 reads CASSEKWGLADEQYF. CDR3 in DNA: TGTGCCAGCAGTGAAAAGTGGGGACTAGCGGACGAGCAGTACTTC.

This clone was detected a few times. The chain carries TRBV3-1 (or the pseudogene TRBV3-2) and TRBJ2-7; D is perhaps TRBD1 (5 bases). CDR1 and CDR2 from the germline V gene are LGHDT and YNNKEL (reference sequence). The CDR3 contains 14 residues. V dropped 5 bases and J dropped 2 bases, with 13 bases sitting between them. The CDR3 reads CASSDRTKTYEQYF. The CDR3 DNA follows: TGTGCCAGCAGCGATAGGACAAAGACCTACGAGCAGTACTTC.

The CDR3 DNA reads TGTGCCAGCAGCCAAGATCGAGGGAATGCTTTCTTT. It specifies CASSQDRGNAFF. The chain links TRBV4-2 to TRBJ1-1; D not resolved. Germline lookup yields CDR1 LGHNA and CDR2 YNFKEQ. Trimming pared 0 bases from V and 11 bases from J, leaving 10 bases between. The CDR3 runs 12 residues.

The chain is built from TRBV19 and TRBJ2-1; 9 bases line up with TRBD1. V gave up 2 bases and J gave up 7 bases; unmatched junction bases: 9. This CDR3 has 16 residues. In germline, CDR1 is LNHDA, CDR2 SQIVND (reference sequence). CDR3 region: CASSIPRTGDPNEQFF. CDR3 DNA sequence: TGTGCCAGTAGTATACCTAGGACAGGGGATCCTAATGAGCAGTTCTTC.

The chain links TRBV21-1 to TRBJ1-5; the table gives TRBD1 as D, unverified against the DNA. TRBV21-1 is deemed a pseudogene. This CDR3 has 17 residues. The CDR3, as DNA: TGTGCCAGCAGCAAAGAGGGGGAACAGGCGTACAATCAGCCCCAGCATTTT. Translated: CASSKEGEQAYNQPQHF.

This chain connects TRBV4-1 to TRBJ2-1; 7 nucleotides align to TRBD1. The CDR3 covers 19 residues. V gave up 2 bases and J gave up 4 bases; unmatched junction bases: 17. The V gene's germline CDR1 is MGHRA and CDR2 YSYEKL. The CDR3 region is CASSQSTPLPGQFYNEQFF. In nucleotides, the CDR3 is TGCGCCAGCAGCCAAAGTACCCCCCTCCCGGGACAGTTTTACAATGAGCAGTTCTTC.

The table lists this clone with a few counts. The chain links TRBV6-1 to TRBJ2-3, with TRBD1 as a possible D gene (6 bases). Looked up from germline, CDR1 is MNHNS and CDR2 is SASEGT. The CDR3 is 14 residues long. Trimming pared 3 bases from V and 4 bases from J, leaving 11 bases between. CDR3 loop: CASSDRGQSDTQYF. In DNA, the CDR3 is TGTGCCAGCAGTGATAGAGGACAGTCAGATACGCAGTATTTT.

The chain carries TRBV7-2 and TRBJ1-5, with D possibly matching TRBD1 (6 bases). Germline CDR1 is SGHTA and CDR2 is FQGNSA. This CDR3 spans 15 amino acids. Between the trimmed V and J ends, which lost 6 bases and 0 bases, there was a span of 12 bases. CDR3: CASSPGTYSNQPQHF. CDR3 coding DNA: TGTGCCAGCAGTCCAGGGACATATAGCAATCAGCCCCAGCATTTT.

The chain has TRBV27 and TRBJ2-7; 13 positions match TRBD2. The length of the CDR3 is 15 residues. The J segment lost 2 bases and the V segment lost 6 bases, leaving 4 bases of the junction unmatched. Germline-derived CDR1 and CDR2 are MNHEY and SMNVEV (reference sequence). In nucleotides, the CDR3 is TGTGCCAGCAGCCCAGGGACTAGCGGGGCCTACGAGCAGTACTTC. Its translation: CASSPGTSGAYEQYF.

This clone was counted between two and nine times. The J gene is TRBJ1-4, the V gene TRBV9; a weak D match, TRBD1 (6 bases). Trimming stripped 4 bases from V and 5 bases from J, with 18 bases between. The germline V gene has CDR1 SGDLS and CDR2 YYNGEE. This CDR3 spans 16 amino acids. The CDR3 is CASSPAKDSWNEKLFF. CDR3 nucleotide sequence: TGTGCCAGCAGCCCCGCTAAGGACAGCTGGAATGAAAAACTGTTTTTT.

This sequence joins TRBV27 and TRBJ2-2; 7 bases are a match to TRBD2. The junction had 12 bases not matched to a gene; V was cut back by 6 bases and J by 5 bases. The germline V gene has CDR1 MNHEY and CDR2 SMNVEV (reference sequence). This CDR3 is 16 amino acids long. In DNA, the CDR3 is TGTGCCAGCAGAACCCATGGGACTAACGAAACCGGGGAGCTGTTTTTT. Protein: CASRTHGTNETGELFF.

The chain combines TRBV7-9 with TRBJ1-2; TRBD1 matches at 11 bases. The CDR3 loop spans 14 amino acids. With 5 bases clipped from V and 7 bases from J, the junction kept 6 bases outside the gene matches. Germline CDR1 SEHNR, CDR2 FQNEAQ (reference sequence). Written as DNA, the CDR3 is TGTGCCAGCAGCCCTACGGACAGGGGGCTTGGCTACACCTTC. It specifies CASSPTDRGLGYTF.

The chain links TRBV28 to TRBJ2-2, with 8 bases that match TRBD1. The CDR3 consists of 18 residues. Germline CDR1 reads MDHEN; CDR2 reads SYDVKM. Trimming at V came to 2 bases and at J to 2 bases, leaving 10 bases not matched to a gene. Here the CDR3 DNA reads TGTGCCAGCAGTTTAGGGCAGGGGGCCAACCTAAACACCGGGGAGCTGTTTTTT. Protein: CASSLGQGANLNTGELFF.